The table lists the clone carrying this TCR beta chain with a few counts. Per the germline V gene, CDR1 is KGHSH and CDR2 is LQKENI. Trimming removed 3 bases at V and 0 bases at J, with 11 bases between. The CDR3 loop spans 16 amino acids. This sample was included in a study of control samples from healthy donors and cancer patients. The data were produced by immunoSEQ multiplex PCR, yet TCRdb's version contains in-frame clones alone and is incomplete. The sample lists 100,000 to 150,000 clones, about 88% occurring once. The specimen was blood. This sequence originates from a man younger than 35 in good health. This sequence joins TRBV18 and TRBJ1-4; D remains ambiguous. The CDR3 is CASSPGPPATNEKLFF. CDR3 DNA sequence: TGTGCCAGCTCACCCGGGCCTCCAGCAACTAATGAAAAACTGTTTTTT. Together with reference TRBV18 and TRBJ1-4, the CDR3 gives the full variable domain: NAGVMQNPRHLVRRRGQEARLRCSPMKGHSHVYWYRQLPEEGLKFMVYLQKENIIDESGMPKERFSAEFPKEGPSILRIQQVVRGDSAAYFCASSPGPPATNEKLFFGSGTQLSVL.